This T cell receptor beta chain was recovered during a study of T-cell memory formation after mild COVID-19. At the level of the study: TCR clusters were mostly donor specific.

UMIs and sample barcodes were carried by the TCR alpha and TCR beta cDNA libraries that 5'RACE produced using constant-segment primers. TCRdb passed the 5' RACE reads through MiXCR, listing each CDR3 protein once. The sample has about 340,000 distinct CDR3 sequences, 10% to 15% seen once; the top ten hold 20% to 25%. The V and J ends lost 0 bases and 6 bases, in that order; junction bases with no gene match: 3. The germline V gene has CDR1 ENHRY and CDR2 SYGVKD. This CDR3 has 15 residues. V gene TRBV10-3 combines with J gene TRBJ2-2; TRBD1 aligns across 8 bases. Sequencing input: PBMCs or a T cell subset sorted from them (not recorded which). This TCR derives from a man between 18 and 29 years old who had mild COVID-19 (a few samples of this study predate the infection). Cell type and time point are not known. CDR3 protein: CAISESDRGAGELFF. CDR3 DNA sequence: TGTGCCATCAGTGAGTCAGACAGGGGCGCCGGGGAGCTGTTTTTT.